The 10 T cell receptor beta chains listed next were all sequenced from one sample in a study of cytomegalovirus exposure and HLA in healthy donors. Vbeta (60) and Jbeta (13) primers were used in the PCR. Repertoires were generated with immunoSEQ multiplex PCR, while TCRdb's copy carries only in-frame clones and drops some. Here the sample spans over 110,000 clones, approximately 80% being singletons. The sample taken for sequencing was PBMCs. These receptors originate from a male donor in good health and CMV-seronegative.

The J gene is TRBJ2-2, the V gene TRBV27, with 8 bases fitting TRBD2. Losses at the gene ends were 6 bases for V and 5 bases for J; bases not matched to a gene: 11. The germline CDR1 and CDR2 sequences are MNHEY and SMNVEV (reference sequence). The CDR3 totals 16 residues. The CDR3 loop is CASSPPGGLGTGELFF. The DNA for the CDR3 is TGTGCCAGCAGCCCCCCGGGGGGACTAGGGACCGGGGAGCTGTTTTTT.

The chain recombines TRBV21-1 with TRBJ2-7; the table's D call TRBD1 went unverified against the DNA. TRBV21-1 is recorded as a pseudogene. The CDR3 totals 14 residues. In DNA form, the CDR3 reads TGTGCCAGCAGCAAAAAGGGGGATTTTGGCGAGCAGTACTTC. This gives the protein CASSKKGDFGEQYF.

This rearrangement joins TRBV7-9 to TRBJ2-1; unclear D gene. Trimming pared 0 bases from V and 7 bases from J, leaving 7 bases between. This CDR3 spans 13 amino acids. CDR1 is SEHNR and CDR2 is FQNEAQ in the germline V gene (reference sequence). This CDR3 reads CASSLAPENEQFF. The CDR3 DNA is TGTGCCAGCAGCTTAGCTCCCGAGAATGAGCAGTTCTTC.

The CDR3 is CASSFDTGELTEAFF. The CDR3 DNA sequence: TGTGCCAGCAGCTTCGACACAGGGGAGCTTACTGAAGCTTTCTTT. This chain uses TRBV5-5 with TRBJ1-1; 7 bases map to TRBD1. The CDR3 consists of 15 residues. Germline V gene lookup returns CDR1 SGHKS and CDR2 YYEKEE (reference sequence). After removal of 2 bases from V and 5 bases from J, the junction contained 9 bases not matched to a gene.

Only one count was recorded for this clone. The chain links TRBV10-1 to TRBJ1-1; D is unclear. The CDR3 sequence is 11 residues long. V was clipped by 6 bases and J by 3 bases, with 5 bases between them. Germline V gene lookup returns CDR1 WNHNN and CDR2 SYGVQD (reference sequence). As DNA, the CDR3 is TGCGCCAGCAGGGGCCACACTGAAGCTTTCTTT. This gives the protein CASRGHTEAFF.

The chain is built from TRBV5-1 and TRBJ1-1; 10 bases are shared with TRBD1. Germline loops: CDR1 SGHRS, CDR2 YFSETQ. The CDR3 is made up of 16 amino acids. The V gene end was trimmed by 2 bases and the J gene end by 0 bases; junction bases not matched to a gene: 4. CDR3 in amino acids: CASSLGTGVMNTEAFF. CDR3 DNA sequence: TGCGCCAGCAGCTTAGGGACAGGGGTCATGAACACTGAAGCTTTCTTT.

This clone was seen more than once but under ten times. The rearrangement uses TRBV21-1 and TRBJ1-5. TRBV21-1 is given as a pseudogene. This CDR3 region has 21 residues. The CDR3 sequence is CASNDPAPAGPDSRSGQPQHF. CDR3 DNA: TGTGCCAGCAACGACCCGGCCCCCGCGGGTCCCGATTCCCGTAGCGGGCAGCCCCAGCATTTT.

The CDR3 is CASSADYRGEQFF. For the CDR3, the DNA is TGTGCCAGCAGCGCGGACTATAGAGGCGAGCAGTTCTTC. The chain carries TRBV9 and TRBJ2-1, with D possibly being TRBD2 (6 bases). V lost 3 bases and J lost 10, with 14 bases in between. This CDR3 has 13 amino acids. The germline CDR1 and CDR2 sequences are SGDLS and YYNGEE.

The chain has TRBV4-3 and TRBJ2-5; 7 bases are shared with TRBD1. Germline-derived CDR1 and CDR2 are LGHNA and YSLEER. V was pared by 1 base and J by 5 bases, with 10 bases of the junction left unmatched. There are 16 residues in the CDR3. The CDR3 loop reads CASSQGATGVSETQYF. In DNA form, the CDR3 reads TGCGCCAGCAGCCAAGGGGCAACAGGGGTTTCGGAGACCCAGTACTTC.

CDR3: CASSPGTVRGEQYF. The CDR3 region has the DNA TGCGCCAGCAGCCCAGGGACAGTGAGAGGCGAGCAGTACTTC. The chain combines TRBV5-1 with TRBJ2-7; 7 nucleotides align to TRBD1. The CDR3 is 14 amino acids. Germline-derived CDR1 and CDR2 are SGHRS and YFSETQ. The J segment lost 6 bases and the V segment lost 4 bases, leaving 10 bases of the junction unmatched.